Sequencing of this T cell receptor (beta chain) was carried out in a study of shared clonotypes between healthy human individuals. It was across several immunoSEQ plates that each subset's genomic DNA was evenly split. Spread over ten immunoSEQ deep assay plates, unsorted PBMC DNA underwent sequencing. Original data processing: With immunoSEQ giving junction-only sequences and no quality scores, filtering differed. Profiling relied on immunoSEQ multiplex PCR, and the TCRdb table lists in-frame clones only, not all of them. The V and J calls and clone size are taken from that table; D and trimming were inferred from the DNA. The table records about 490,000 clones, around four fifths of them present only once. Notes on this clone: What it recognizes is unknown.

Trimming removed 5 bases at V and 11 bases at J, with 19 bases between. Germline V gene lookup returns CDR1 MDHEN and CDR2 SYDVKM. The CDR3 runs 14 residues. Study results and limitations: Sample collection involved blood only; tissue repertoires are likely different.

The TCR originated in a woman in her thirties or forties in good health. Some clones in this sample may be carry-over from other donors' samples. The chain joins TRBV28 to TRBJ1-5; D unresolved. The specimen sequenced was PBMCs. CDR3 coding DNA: TGTGCCAGCAGTCGCGCAGATGGTTCATGGTCCCAGCATTTT. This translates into CASSRADGSWSQHF.